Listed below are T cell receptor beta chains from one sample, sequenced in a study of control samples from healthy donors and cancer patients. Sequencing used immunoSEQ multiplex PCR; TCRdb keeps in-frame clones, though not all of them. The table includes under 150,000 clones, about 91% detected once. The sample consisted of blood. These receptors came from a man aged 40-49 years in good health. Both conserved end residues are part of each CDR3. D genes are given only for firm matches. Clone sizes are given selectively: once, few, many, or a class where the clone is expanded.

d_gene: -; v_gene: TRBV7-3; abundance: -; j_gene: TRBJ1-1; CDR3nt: TGTGCCAGCAGCTTAACGGGGGATCCGAACACTGAAGCTTTCTTT; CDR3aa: CASSLTGDPNTEAFF
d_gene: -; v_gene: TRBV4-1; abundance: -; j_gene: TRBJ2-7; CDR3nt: TGCGCCAGCAGCCAAGGTACCGGCTACGAGCAGTACTTC; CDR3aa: CASSQGTGYEQYF
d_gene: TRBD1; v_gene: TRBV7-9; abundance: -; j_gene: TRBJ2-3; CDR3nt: TGTGCCAGCAGCCCTAGGACAGGGGGCACAGATACGCAGTATTTT; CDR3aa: CASSPRTGGTDTQYF
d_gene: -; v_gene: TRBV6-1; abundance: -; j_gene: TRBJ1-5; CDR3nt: TGTGCCAGCAGTGAAGACCAGGCTCTAGGTTTTAGTAGCAATCAGCCCCAGCATTTT; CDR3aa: CASSEDQALGFSSNQPQHF
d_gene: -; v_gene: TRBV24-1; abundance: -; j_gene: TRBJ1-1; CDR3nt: TGTGCCACCAGGCGGGACGGTGAAGCTTTCTTT; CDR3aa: CATRRDGEAFF
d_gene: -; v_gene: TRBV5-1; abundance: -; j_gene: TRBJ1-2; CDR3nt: TGCGCCAGCAGCTTGGTAGATTCGGTGGGGGCTTCTGGCTACACCTTC; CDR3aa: CASSLVDSVGASGYTF
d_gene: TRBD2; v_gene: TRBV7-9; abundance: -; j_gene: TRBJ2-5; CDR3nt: TGTGCCAGCAGCCGACCGAGCGGGAGGCAAGAGACCCAGTACTTC; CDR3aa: CASSRPSGRQETQYF
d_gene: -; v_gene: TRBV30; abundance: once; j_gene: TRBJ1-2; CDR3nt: TGTGCCTGGAGTGCGACAGCCAGATATGGCTACACCTTC; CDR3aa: CAWSATARYGYTF
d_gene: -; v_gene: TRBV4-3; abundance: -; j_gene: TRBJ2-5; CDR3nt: TGCGCCAGCAGCCCACTAGGGTCCGAGGAGACCCAGTACTTC; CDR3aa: CASSPLGSEETQYF
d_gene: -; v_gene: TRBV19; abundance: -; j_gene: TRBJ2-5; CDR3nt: TGTGCCAGTAGTATGTGGGCTCGAGATCAAGAGACCCAGTACTTC; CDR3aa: CASSMWARDQETQYF
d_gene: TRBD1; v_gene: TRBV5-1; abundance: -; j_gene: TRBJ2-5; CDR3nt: TGCGCCAGCGGCACAGGGGGCCGAGAGACCCAGTACTTC; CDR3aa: CASGTGGRETQYF
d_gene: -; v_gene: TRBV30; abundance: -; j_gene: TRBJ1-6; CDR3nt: TGTGCCTGGAGCGCCGGGGGAGGGAATTCACCCCTCCACTTT; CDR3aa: CAWSAGGGNSPLHF
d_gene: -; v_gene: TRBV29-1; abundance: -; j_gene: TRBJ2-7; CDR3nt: TGCAGCGTAGAAGTCCTGACCCGGGGGTCCTACGAGCAGTACTTC; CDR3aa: CSVEVLTRGSYEQYF
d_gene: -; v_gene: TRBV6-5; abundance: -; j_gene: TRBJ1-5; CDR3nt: TGTGCCAGCAGGCCACCGGGGGGAAGCAATCAGCCCCAGCATTTT; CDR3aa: CASRPPGGSNQPQHF
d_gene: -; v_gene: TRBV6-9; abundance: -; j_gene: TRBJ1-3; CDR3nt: TGTGCCAGCAGTTATTCGGCAGGGGACGGAAACACCATATATTTT; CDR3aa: CASSYSAGDGNTIYF
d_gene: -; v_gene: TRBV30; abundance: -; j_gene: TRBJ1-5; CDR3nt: TGTGCCTGGAGTGTTAACGGGGATCAGCCCCAGCATTTT; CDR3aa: CAWSVNGDQPQHF
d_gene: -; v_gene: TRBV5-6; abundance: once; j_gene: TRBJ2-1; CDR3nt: TGTGCCAGCAGCGTTTCCTACAATGAGCAGTTCTTC; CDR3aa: CASSVSYNEQFF
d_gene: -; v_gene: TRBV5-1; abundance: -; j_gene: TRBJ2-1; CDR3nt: TGCGCCAGCAGCTTGTTTCTAGGGGACAATGAGCAGTTCTTC; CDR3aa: CASSLFLGDNEQFF
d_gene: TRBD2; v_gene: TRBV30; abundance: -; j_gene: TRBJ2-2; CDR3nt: TGTGCCTGGAAGCGGGGGGTGAACACCGGGGAGCTGTTTTTT; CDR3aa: CAWKRGVNTGELFF
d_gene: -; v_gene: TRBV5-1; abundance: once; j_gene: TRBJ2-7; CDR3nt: TGCGCCAGCAGCTTGAATGTGGAAACCTACGAGCAGTACTTC; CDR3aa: CASSLNVETYEQYF
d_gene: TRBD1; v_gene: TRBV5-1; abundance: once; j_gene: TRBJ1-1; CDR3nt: TGCGCCAGCAGCTTGGGACAGGGGGTCGGCACTGAAGCTTTCTTT; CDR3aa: CASSLGQGVGTEAFF
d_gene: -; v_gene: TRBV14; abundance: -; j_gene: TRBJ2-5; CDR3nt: TGTGCCAGCAGCCAAGGAACGATAGCCCAAGAGACCCAGTACTTC; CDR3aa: CASSQGTIAQETQYF